The rows below give T cell receptor beta chains drawn from one sample of a study of glioma-infiltrating T cells after dendritic cell vaccination. Sequencing was performed with immunoSEQ multiplex PCR; in TCRdb, only in-frame clones are kept and a portion is missing. The sample holds about 92,000 clones, 85% to 90% seen once. The sample in question was blood, obtained before dendritic cell vaccination. The receptors were sampled from a human donor with glioblastoma. CDR3s include the opening cysteine and the closing phenylalanine or tryptophan. A D gene is named only where the DNA matches it firmly. Not all rows give a size; the values are once, few, many and, for expanded clones, a class.

clone_size: .; cdr3_length: 15; v_call: TRBV9; j_call: TRBJ2-1; d_call: .; cdr3_aa: CASSVGEGAYNEQFF; cdr3_nt: TGTGCCAGCAGCGTAGGCGAGGGAGCCTACAATGAGCAGTTCTTC
clone_size: .; cdr3_length: 16; v_call: TRBV10-3; j_call: TRBJ2-3; d_call: TRBD2; cdr3_aa: CAISESGTSGTDTQYF; cdr3_nt: TGTGCCATCAGTGAGTCGGGGACTAGCGGCACAGATACGCAGTATTTT
clone_size: once; cdr3_length: 16; v_call: TRBV4-1; j_call: TRBJ2-1; d_call: TRBD1; cdr3_aa: CASSQGTGTGYNEQFF; cdr3_nt: TGCGCCAGCAGCCAAGGGACCGGGACAGGGTACAATGAGCAGTTCTTC
clone_size: .; cdr3_length: 14; v_call: TRBV5-4; j_call: TRBJ2-5; d_call: TRBD1; cdr3_aa: CASSLGQGVETQYF; cdr3_nt: TGTGCCAGCAGCTTGGGACAGGGGGTGGAGACCCAGTACTTC
clone_size: once; cdr3_length: 13; v_call: TRBV27; j_call: TRBJ1-1; d_call: .; cdr3_aa: CASSRQENTEAFF; cdr3_nt: TGTGCCAGCAGTCGACAGGAGAACACTGAAGCTTTCTTT
clone_size: .; cdr3_length: 16; v_call: TRBV10-3; j_call: TRBJ2-1; d_call: .; cdr3_aa: CAISERAGSTLSEQFF; cdr3_nt: TGTGCCATCAGTGAAAGGGCGGGATCGACGCTAAGTGAGCAGTTCTTC
clone_size: .; cdr3_length: 16; v_call: TRBV4-2; j_call: TRBJ2-1; d_call: .; cdr3_aa: CASSQSGSFSYNEQFF; cdr3_nt: TGTGCCAGCAGCCAAAGCGGTAGCTTCTCCTACAATGAGCAGTTCTTC
clone_size: .; cdr3_length: 14; v_call: TRBV9; j_call: TRBJ1-1; d_call: TRBD1; cdr3_aa: CASSPAGQPTEAFF; cdr3_nt: TGTGCCAGCAGCCCCGCGGGACAGCCCACTGAAGCTTTCTTT
clone_size: .; cdr3_length: 16; v_call: TRBV19; j_call: TRBJ2-6; d_call: .; cdr3_aa: CASSGGRPSGANVLTF; cdr3_nt: TGTGCCAGTAGCGGGGGGCGACCCTCTGGGGCCAACGTCCTGACTTTC
clone_size: .; cdr3_length: 16; v_call: TRBV4-1; j_call: TRBJ1-5; d_call: TRBD1; cdr3_aa: CASSQIKGGWSQPQHF; cdr3_nt: TGCGCCAGCAGCCAAATCAAAGGGGGCTGGAGTCAGCCCCAGCATTTT
clone_size: .; cdr3_length: 15; v_call: TRBV5-6; j_call: TRBJ2-3; d_call: TRBD1; cdr3_aa: CASSLDRGRGGTQYF; cdr3_nt: TGTGCCAGCAGTTTAGACAGGGGGCGCGGGGGTACGCAGTATTTT
clone_size: .; cdr3_length: 17; v_call: TRBV7-8; j_call: TRBJ2-5; d_call: .; cdr3_aa: CASSLNMRQSFGETQYF; cdr3_nt: TGTGCCAGCAGCTTAAATATGAGACAGTCCTTCGGAGAGACCCAGTACTTC
clone_size: .; cdr3_length: 15; v_call: TRBV28; j_call: TRBJ2-7; d_call: .; cdr3_aa: CASSRGGNAGHEQYF; cdr3_nt: TGTGCCAGCAGTAGGGGGGGAAACGCGGGCCACGAGCAGTACTTC
clone_size: .; cdr3_length: 15; v_call: TRBV6-5; j_call: TRBJ1-2; d_call: TRBD1; cdr3_aa: CASNKAGTGSYGYTF; cdr3_nt: TGTGCCAGCAATAAAGCCGGGACAGGGAGTTACGGCTACACCTTC